The clone carrying this T cell receptor (beta chain) showed up just once. Per the original data handling: Scientists estimated how many nucleated cells there were by amplifying reference gene primers. The method was immunoSEQ multiplex PCR; TCRdb's version includes in-frame clones alone and lacks a portion of them. The DNA was the basis for D and trimming; V, J and clone size are from that table. The table has approximately 60,000 clones, more than 70% seen once. This sample is part of a study of blood T cell repertoires in COVID-19. Study details: COVID-19 samples from acute and convalescent phases originated in the United States, Italy and Spain. PBMCs, B-cell-depleted T cells, or T cells were the source of the cDNA or gDNA that made up the material.

Germline V gene lookup returns CDR1 MNHEY and CDR2 SMNVEV (reference sequence). The CDR3 runs to 19 residues. V lost 5 bases, J lost 0 bases, and 20 bases lay in between. The TCR comes from a man aged 55 to 70 with active or convalescent COVID-19. The sequenced material came from peripheral blood. This chain connects TRBV27 to TRBJ2-6; a possible D gene is TRBD2 (6 bases). CDR3 DNA sequence: TGTGCCAGCAGTGTACCACCACGGGCGGGGCGCTCTGGGGCCAACGTCCTGACTTTC. Residues: CASSVPPRAGRSGANVLTF.